Given below is one T cell receptor (beta chain) in context. Antigen specificity is unknown. These data belong to a study of T cell responses to AZD1222 COVID-19 vaccine. CDR3 length: 14 residues. Looked up from germline, CDR1 is ENHRY and CDR2 is SYGVKD. The ends lost 8 bases at V and 0 bases at J; junction bases unmatched: 4. The data were produced by immunoSEQ multiplex PCR, yet TCRdb's version contains in-frame clones alone and is incomplete. The sample yields some 130,000 clones, roughly 88% seen once. Study-wide findings and caveats: White British ancestry dominated among donors, who included more females, and clonal diversity was possibly underestimated.

This receptor was identified in an adult who received the AZD1222 COVID-19 vaccine. The rearrangement joins TRBV10-3 to TRBJ2-5, with TRBD2 matching over 9 bases. This sample comprised peripheral blood, obtained 28 days after the second AZD1222 dose. The CDR3: CAIGQREDQETQYF. As DNA, the CDR3 is TGTGCCATCGGTCAGCGGGAGGACCAAGAGACCCAGTACTTC.